This paragraph covers one TCR beta chain sequence. The antigen is unknown. From mRNA, alpha and beta CDR3 regions were amplified using semiquantitative ARM-PCR. Exponential amplification used communal superprimers after tagged nested gene-specific primers in ARM-PCR. From the multiplex PCR reads, TCRdb called clonotypes with MiXCR, one entry per CDR3 protein. The sample lists 7,000 or so distinct CDR3 sequences, 70% seen once, with around 50% in the top ten. The data are from a study of relationships among human T cell subsets. From pooled CD4+ and CD8+ T cells, anti-CD45RA microbeads isolated naive plus transitional cells. In germline, CDR1 is MDHEN, CDR2 SYDVKM. V was shortened by 2 bases and J by 6 bases, with 11 bases between the two germline ends. The CDR3 spans 13 residues. Overall study findings and caveats: Over 55% of CD8+ cytotoxic sequences were in clones over 100 reads; regulatory and Th2 had few.

This TCR was recovered from a man aged 40-55 years in good health. Sample: naive and transitional (CD45RA+) T cells sorted from blood. The chain combines TRBV28 with TRBJ2-7; D gene uncertain. CDR3 protein: CASSLLSPREQYF. In DNA form, the CDR3 reads TGTGCCAGCAGTTTACTCTCTCCCCGCGAGCAGTACTTC.